This T cell receptor beta chain emerged from a study of blood T cell repertoires in COVID-19. Overall study: COVID-19 samples, acute and convalescent, were from the United States, Italy and Spain.

Original data processing: For nucleated cells, counts were estimated from reference gene primer amplification. Sequencing was performed with immunoSEQ multiplex PCR; in TCRdb, only in-frame clones are kept and a portion is missing. The D gene and trimming were derived from the DNA, and the V and J assignments and clone size from that table. Found here are 120,000 to 150,000 clones, about nine tenths of them singletons; the top ten hold roughly 4%. CDR3 length equals 13 residues. The cohort comprised adults aged about 18 to 100 years residing in 20 to 30 US areas. Donors were grouped by their self-reported clinical history.

This chain connects TRBV21-1 to TRBJ1-4. TRBV21-1 is termed a pseudogene. The sequence derives from a woman aged 40 to 49 who had been exposed to COVID-19. The sample was PBMCs or T cells enriched from blood (not recorded which). The CDR3 nucleotides read TGTGCCAGTTCTGTCGGGGTGGACGAAAAACTGTTTTTT. Translation gives CASSVGVDEKLFF.